This TCR beta chain was observed in a study of T cells in Graves' hyperthyroidism and ophthalmopathy. Study-level results: Ophthalmopathy was identified by the model a median around 6 months ahead of onset. Blood also carried most thyroid clonotypes expanded above 0.001.

Clinical symptoms, serum thyroxine and TRAb, thyroid ultrasound and orbital computed tomography together formed the diagnostic basis. Researchers took RNA transcripts and amplified the TCR beta CDR3 regions from them. A set of HTBI primers served as the primers for a first-round RT-PCR of the TCR CDR3. TCRdb re-called the multiplex PCR reads with MiXCR, one entry per CDR3 protein. The table shows 600,000 or so distinct CDR3 sequences, with 14% occurring only once. The CDR3 sequence is 14 residues long. Germline lookup yields CDR1 LGHNT and CDR2 FRNRAP. V was clipped by 6 bases and J by 4 bases; unmatched bases: 7. This clonotype was found many times. Its antigen is unknown.

The source material was blood. The origin of this receptor is a woman in her late teens or twenties with Graves' ophthalmopathy. The chain has TRBV12-5 and TRBJ2-7, with 9 bases fitting TRBD1. For the CDR3, the DNA is TGTGCTAGTGGATCCGGGACAGGGAGATACGAGCAGTACTTC. Translating it yields CASGSGTGRYEQYF.